The 10 T cell receptor beta chains below were found in one sample sequenced in a study of beta chain features in type 1 diabetes. Their cognate antigens are unknown. Study-level findings and limits: Moderately but significantly shorter TCRB CDR3s were found in Type 1 diabetes patients in all four CD4+ subsets.

Expressed TCRB transcripts were sequenced because the isolated RNA had all been reverse transcribed beforehand. Sequenced by immunoSEQ multiplex PCR; TCRdb stores in-frame clones only, minus some. There are about 25,000 clones in the sample; roughly 70% occur only once, and 0.95% to 1.3% lies in the top ten. The sample consisted of stem cell memory CD4+ T cells from blood. The receptors derive from a woman aged 40 to 55 with type 1 diabetes.

This clone was seen more than once but under ten times. CDR3 in amino acids: CASSSRIESSYNEQFF. In DNA form, the CDR3 reads TGTGCCAGTAGTTCTCGAATCGAGAGCTCCTACAATGAGCAGTTCTTC. The chain recombines TRBV19 with TRBJ2-1, with unresolved D. The CDR3 is 16 amino acids. The germline V and J ends were trimmed by 5 bases and 0 bases, with 14 bases remaining between them. Germline V gene lookup returns CDR1 LNHDA and CDR2 SQIVND (reference sequence).

V usage is TRBV5-6 and J usage is TRBJ2-7; a weak D match, TRBD2 (6 bases). V lost 3 bases and J lost 6, with 19 bases in between. This CDR3 is built from 15 residues. Germline CDR1 SGHDT, CDR2 YYEEEE. The CDR3 protein is CASSWRAFSQREQYF. Here the CDR3 DNA reads TGTGCCAGCAGCTGGAGGGCTTTCTCCCAACGCGAGCAGTACTTC.

The chain employs TRBV14 and TRBJ2-1; 9 bases agree with TRBD2. J gave up 8 bases and V 5 bases, and 7 bases lay outside the gene matches. The CDR3 is 14 residues long. CDR1 and CDR2 (germline): SGHDN, FVKESK. The CDR3 spells CASSAASGADEQFF. The CDR3 region has the DNA TGTGCCAGCAGCGCAGCTAGCGGGGCGGATGAGCAGTTCTTC. Drawing the rest from reference TRBV14 and TRBJ2-1, the complete variable domain is EAGVTQFPSHSVIEKGQTVTLRCDPISGHDNLYWYRRVMGKEIKFLLHFVKESKQDESGMPNNRFLAERTGGTYSTLKVQPAELEDSGVYFCASSAASGADEQFFGPGTRLTVL.

The chain has TRBV5-1 and TRBJ2-1, with D possibly matching TRBD2 (6 bases). The CDR3 length is 16 residues. V was trimmed by 3 bases and J by 5 bases, leaving 18 bases between them. Germline CDR1 and CDR2: SGHRS and YFSETQ. The CDR3 sequence: CASSWVAGSSNNEQFF. The CDR3, as DNA: TGCGCCAGCAGCTGGGTCGCCGGGAGTTCGAACAATGAGCAGTTCTTC.

V usage is TRBV7-2 and J usage is TRBJ1-2; no clear D. This CDR3 region has 13 residues. CDR1 SGHTA and CDR2 FQGNSA come from the germline V gene. Trimming left V 1 base short and J 4 bases short, with 7 bases between. The CDR3 protein is CASSLGAPYGYTF. CDR3 DNA sequence: TGTGCCAGCAGCTTAGGAGCCCCCTATGGCTACACCTTC.

This clone came up once. J is TRBJ2-7 and V is TRBV13, with D possibly being TRBD1 (5 bases). The V end was cut by 5 bases, the J end by 5 bases, with 19 bases between. Germline V gives CDR1 PRHDT, CDR2 FYEKMQ (reference sequence). The CDR3 is 15 residues long. In DNA form, the CDR3 reads TGTGCCAGCAGCGTCCTAGGTAGGGGAAACGACGAGCAGTACTTC. Protein sequence: CASSVLGRGNDEQYF.

By frequency in the sample, this clone is large (0.1 to 1%). This chain uses TRBV4-2 with TRBJ1-5; D uncertain. The CDR3 consists of 13 residues. Germline V gives CDR1 LGHNA, CDR2 YNFKEQ. Trimming took 0 bases from V and 4 from J, leaving 4 bases between them. The CDR3, as DNA: TGTGCCAGCAGCCAAGATCCTAATCAGCCCCAGCATTTT. Translating gives CASSQDPNQPQHF.

Only a few counts were recorded for this clone. V is TRBV27 and J is TRBJ1-5; 11 nucleotides match TRBD1. J was trimmed by 6 bases and V by 10 bases; bases with no gene match: 8. Germline V CDR1 and CDR2: MNHEY, SMNVEV (reference sequence). The CDR3 length is 14 residues. CDR3 amino acids: CATRTGGEGQPQHF. The CDR3 DNA is TGTGCCACCAGGACAGGGGGCGAGGGTCAGCCCCAGCATTTT.

The V and J genes are TRBV28 and TRBJ1-4; weak D call: TRBD1 (6 bases). Trimming took off 6 bases at V and 7 bases at J, with 15 bases between the two ends. This CDR3 comprises 14 residues. Germline V lookup: CDR1 MDHEN, CDR2 SYDVKM. This CDR3 reads CASRTPGHLEKLFF. The CDR3 nucleotides read TGTGCCAGCAGGACCCCGGGACACCTTGAAAAACTGTTTTTT.

The V and J genes are TRBV6-6 and TRBJ2-7; 9 bases fit TRBD2. The germline V gene encodes CDR1 MNHNY and CDR2 SVGAGI (reference sequence). V was pared by 2 bases and J by 5 bases, with 7 bases of the junction left unmatched. This CDR3 spans 15 amino acids. In nucleotides, the CDR3 is TGTGCCAGCAGTTACCATAGCGGGAGTGACAACGAGCAGTACTTC. Translating gives CASSYHSGSDNEQYF.